The T cell receptor (beta chain) under discussion was sequenced for a study of blood T cell repertoires in COVID-19. In the study overall: Samples of COVID-19 (acute and convalescent) were obtained from the United States, Italy and Spain. PBMCs, B-cell-depleted T cells, or T cells were the source of the cDNA or gDNA that made up the material.

Sequencing used immunoSEQ multiplex PCR; TCRdb keeps in-frame clones, though not all of them. Of around 160,000 clones in the sample, about 77% are singletons; the top ten hold about 15%. Germline assignment: CDR1 SEHNR and CDR2 FQNEAQ (reference sequence). CDR3 length equals 16 residues. With 5 bases clipped from V and 8 bases from J, the junction kept 12 bases outside the gene matches. This clonotype originated in a woman of 80 years or more with acute or convalescent COVID-19. The sequenced sample was peripheral blood. This chain connects TRBV7-9 to TRBJ2-1, with 10 bases aligning to TRBD2. CDR3 amino acids: CASSARPLAGVDEQFF. In nucleotides, the CDR3 is TGTGCCAGCAGCGCACGGCCCCTAGCGGGAGTCGATGAGCAGTTCTTC.